Presented here are 5 T cell receptor beta chains from one specimen sequenced in a study of blood T cell repertoires in COVID-19. Sequencing used immunoSEQ multiplex PCR; TCRdb keeps in-frame clones, though not all of them. The profile shows about 240,000 clones, around nine tenths of them singletons. The material sequenced was PBMCs or T cells enriched from blood (not recorded which). Source of these receptors: a woman aged 25 to 39 who had recovered from COVID-19.

This chain joins TRBV7-2 and TRBJ2-5; D possibly corresponds to TRBD1 (5 bases). The V end lost 5 bases, the J end lost 5 bases, and 15 bases lay between the germline ends. In germline, CDR1 is SGHTA, CDR2 FQGNSA. The CDR3 has 14 amino acids. The CDR3 protein is CASSVSRDRETQYF. The CDR3 DNA reads as TGTGCCAGCAGCGTAAGCAGGGATCGCGAGACCCAGTACTTC.

The rearrangement links TRBV7-9 to TRBJ1-1; 9 nucleotides agree with TRBD1. J was trimmed by 1 base and V by 5 bases; bases with no gene match: 11. CDR1 SEHNR and CDR2 FQNEAQ come from the germline V gene (reference sequence). There are 17 residues in the CDR3. The CDR3 nucleotides are TGTGCCAGCAGCCCCATCCCGGGACAGGGAGCGAACACTGAAGCTTTCTTT. Protein: CASSPIPGQGANTEAFF.

The chain couples TRBV24-1 to TRBJ2-5; D gene unclear. Germline V lookup: CDR1 KGHDR, CDR2 SFDVKD. This CDR3 region has 14 residues. The V end lost 1 base, the J end lost 3 bases, and 8 bases lay between the germline ends. The DNA for the CDR3 is TGTGCCACCAGTGATTTCCGGCTAGAAGAGACCCAGTACTTC. This sequence encodes CATSDFRLEETQYF.

This clone was counted a single time. V gene TRBV19 combines with J gene TRBJ1-5; D might be TRBD1 (5 bases). Trimming left V 5 bases short and J 2 bases short, with 7 bases between. This CDR3 has 13 residues. Germline V gene sequence: CDR1 LNHDA, CDR2 SQIVND (reference sequence). CDR3 coding DNA: TGTGCCAGTAGTGACAGCCGCAATCAGCCCCAGCATTTT. This encodes CASSDSRNQPQHF.

The chain's CDR3 is CASSPAGGLHTEAFF. The DNA for the CDR3 is TGCGCCAGCAGCCCAGCCGGCGGGCTGCACACTGAAGCTTTCTTT. The rearrangement joins TRBV4-1 to TRBJ1-1; unclear D gene. The CDR3 runs 15 residues. Germline CDR1 is MGHRA and CDR2 is YSYEKL. Trimming stripped 4 bases from V and 3 bases from J, with 15 bases between.